The 17 T cell receptor beta chains below all came from one sample that was sequenced in a study of regulatory T cells. The PCR used 52 TRBV and 13 TRBJ primers. Produced via immunoSEQ multiplex PCR; TCRdb's table is partial and in-frame only. The sample shows some 30,000 clones, 93% of them seen only once. Their specific antigens are unknown. Study results and limitations: Hydrophobic residues at CDR3 positions 6 and 7 were enriched in conventional CD4+ T cells of CD3G-deficient patients.

The sample taken for sequencing was conventional CD4+ T cells sorted from blood. These receptors originate from a child under 10 years old with CD3G deficiency.

This chain links TRBV6-1 with TRBJ2-7; 10 nucleotides match TRBD1. V gave up 8 bases and J gave up 8 bases; unmatched junction bases: 12. There are 14 residues in the CDR3. Germline V gene data show CDR1 as MNHNS and CDR2 as SASEGT. CDR3 DNA sequence: TGTGCCAGCGTCGAGGGGACAGGGGTCGGTAAGCAGTACTTC. This sequence encodes CASVEGTGVGKQYF.

The chain combines TRBV28 with TRBJ2-1; a weak D match, TRBD2 (6 bases). V gave up 3 bases and J gave up 3 bases, with 9 bases separating them. The CDR3 is 14 residues long. Germline V gene sequence: CDR1 MDHEN, CDR2 SYDVKM. The CDR3 DNA reads TGTGCCAGCAGTTTGGGGGGACTCTACAATGAGCAGTTCTTC. Translation: CASSLGGLYNEQFF.

This sequence joins TRBV19 and TRBJ1-1; 10 nucleotides line up with TRBD1. The CDR3 covers 16 residues. With 5 bases clipped from V and 1 base from J, the junction kept 7 bases outside the gene matches. Germline CDR1 is LNHDA and CDR2 is SQIVND (reference sequence). CDR3 coding DNA: TGTGCCAGTAGTTCAAGACAGGGGGCGCGGAACACTGAAGCTTTCTTT. Amino acids: CASSSRQGARNTEAFF.

The genes are TRBV6-1 and TRBJ2-6, with 8 bases fitting TRBD2. Germline CDR1 reads MNHNS; CDR2 reads SASEGT. With V trimmed by 2 bases and J by 1 base, 10 bases remained unmatched. This CDR3 comprises 19 residues. The CDR3 coding sequence is TGTGCCAGCAGTGAATCGCGGGGGGCGCGGCTGTCTGGGGCCAACGTCCTGACTTTC. Its translation is CASSESRGARLSGANVLTF.

In nucleotides, the CDR3 is TGTGCCAGTAGTACCTTGGACAGGGCGAACACCGGGGAGCTGTTTTTT. Protein: CASSTLDRANTGELFF. J is TRBJ2-2 and V is TRBV19; 8 nucleotides match TRBD1. Germline V CDR1 and CDR2: LNHDA, SQIVND (reference sequence). This CDR3 contains 16 residues. J lost 0 bases, V lost 4 bases, and 4 bases had no gene match.

V is TRBV28 and J is TRBJ2-3, with TRBD2 matching 13 bases. Trimming at V came to 6 bases and at J to 5 bases, leaving 5 bases not matched to a gene. The germline gives CDR1 MDHEN, CDR2 SYDVKM. The CDR3 runs to 15 residues. CDR3: CASSPGLAGRDTQYF. CDR3 nucleotide sequence: TGTGCCAGCAGCCCGGGACTAGCGGGACGAGATACGCAGTATTTT.

The chain combines TRBV6-1 with TRBJ2-7; TRBD1 matches at 8 bases. Germline V gives CDR1 MNHNS, CDR2 SASEGT. The CDR3 is 13 amino acids. The V segment lost 6 bases and the J segment 6 bases; nucleotides outside the gene matches: 7. CDR3 amino acids: CASRRTGLSEQYF. In DNA form, the CDR3 reads TGTGCCAGCAGGAGGACAGGGCTCTCCGAGCAGTACTTC.

DNA for the CDR3: TGTGCCAGCAGCATCGGAGACAACGGACGTCACGAGCAGTACTTC. Protein sequence: CASSIGDNGRHEQYF. This chain joins TRBV7-3 and TRBJ2-7; D unresolved. The CDR3 consists of 15 residues. Trimming took 5 bases from V and 5 from J, leaving 19 bases between them. The germline V gene encodes CDR1 SGHTA and CDR2 FQGTGA. Using reference TRBV7-3 and TRBJ2-7 for the parts outside the CDR3, the full variable domain is GAGVSQTPSNKVTEKGKYVELRCDPISGHTALYWYRQSLGQGPEFLIYFQGTGAADDSGLPNDRFFAVRPEGSVSTLKIQRTERGDSAVYLCASSIGDNGRHEQYFGPGTRLTVT.

V usage is TRBV7-2 and J usage is TRBJ2-3, with no clear D. Germline CDR1 SGHTA, CDR2 FQGNSA. The CDR3 covers 13 residues. The V end lost 3 bases, the J end lost 6 bases, and 10 bases lay between the germline ends. CDR3 sequence: CASSLGRFDTQYF. The DNA for the CDR3 is TGTGCCAGCAGCTTGGGCCGTTTCGATACGCAGTATTTT. Full variable domain (outside the CDR3, taken from reference TRBV7-2 and TRBJ2-3): GAGVSQSPSNKVTEKGKDVELRCDPISGHTALYWYRQSLGQGLEFLIYFQGNSAPDKSGLPSDRFSAERTGGSVSTLTIQRTQQEDSAVYLCASSLGRFDTQYFGPGTRLTVL.

V is TRBV6-4 and J is TRBJ2-7; D gene ambiguous. This CDR3 is built from 14 residues. The germline V gene has CDR1 MRHNA and CDR2 SNTAGT. The DNA of the CDR3 is TGTGCTTTAACCCGGCTCCCCTATTCCTACGAGCAGTACTTC. It codes for CALTRLPYSYEQYF.

This chain connects TRBV11-2 to TRBJ2-7, with 10 bases aligning to TRBD2. The ends lost 4 bases at V and 4 bases at J; junction bases unmatched: 7. The CDR3 spans 15 residues. CDR1 is SGHAT and CDR2 is FQNNGV in the germline V gene. The CDR3 loop is CASSSERTSGYEQYF. The CDR3 nucleotides are TGTGCCAGCAGCTCTGAGCGGACTAGCGGTTACGAGCAGTACTTC.

The V call is TRBV28, the J call TRBJ1-1, with TRBD1 as a possible D gene (6 bases). This CDR3 has 13 amino acids. V was shortened by 7 bases and J by 3 bases, with 12 bases between the two germline ends. CDR1 is MDHEN and CDR2 is SYDVKM in the germline V gene. Here the CDR3 DNA reads TGTGCCAGCAAGGGGGGTCCGGACACTGAAGCTTTCTTT. Amino acid sequence: CASKGGPDTEAFF.

The chain combines TRBV28 with TRBJ2-3; D is perhaps TRBD2 (6 bases). V was cut by 3 bases and J by 0 bases, with 10 bases left in between. The CDR3 length is 15 residues. Germline V gives CDR1 MDHEN, CDR2 SYDVKM. CDR3 in DNA: TGTGCCAGCAGTTTCGGCGGGATGAGCACAGATACGCAGTATTTT. This encodes CASSFGGMSTDTQYF.

This chain joins TRBV7-9 and TRBJ2-2; D gene uncertain. V was shortened by 1 base and J by 3 bases, with 9 bases between the two germline ends. The CDR3 runs to 15 residues. Germline assignment: CDR1 SEHNR and CDR2 FQNEAQ (reference sequence). The CDR3 DNA is TGTGCCAGCAGCTTAGGGGTCGGATACACCGGGGAGCTGTTTTTT. It yields the protein CASSLGVGYTGELFF.

J is TRBJ2-7 and V is TRBV5-1; 7 bases line up with TRBD1. This CDR3 region has 15 residues. Germline values: CDR1 SGHRS, CDR2 YFSETQ. V shed 0 bases, J shed 3 bases, and the junction held 6 bases outside the gene matches. CDR3 DNA sequence: TGCGCCAGCAGCTTGGCCTATGGGACAGACTACGAGCAGTACTTC. This sequence encodes CASSLAYGTDYEQYF.

This clone was recorded a few times. The gene calls are TRBV27 and TRBJ2-2; TRBD2 agrees at 7 bases. The CDR3 runs 15 residues. Per germline, CDR1 MNHEY and CDR2 SMNVEV (reference sequence). The V and J ends lost 3 bases and 4 bases, in that order; junction bases with no gene match: 5. The CDR3 here is CASSLGGPGTGELFF. In DNA, the CDR3 is TGTGCCAGCAGTTTGGGAGGGCCGGGCACCGGGGAGCTGTTTTTT.

Regarding this clone: This same CDR3 is encoded by further DNA sequences in the sample. This chain connects TRBV19 to TRBJ2-7; possibly TRBD2 for D (5 bases). Germline V gene sequence: CDR1 LNHDA, CDR2 SQIVND (reference sequence). This CDR3 has 14 amino acids. Deletions cut 6 bases from V and 2 bases from J, with 14 bases between. The CDR3 spells CASRSGTPPYEQYF. DNA for the CDR3: TGTGCCAGTAGAAGCGGAACACCACCCTACGAGCAGTACTTC.